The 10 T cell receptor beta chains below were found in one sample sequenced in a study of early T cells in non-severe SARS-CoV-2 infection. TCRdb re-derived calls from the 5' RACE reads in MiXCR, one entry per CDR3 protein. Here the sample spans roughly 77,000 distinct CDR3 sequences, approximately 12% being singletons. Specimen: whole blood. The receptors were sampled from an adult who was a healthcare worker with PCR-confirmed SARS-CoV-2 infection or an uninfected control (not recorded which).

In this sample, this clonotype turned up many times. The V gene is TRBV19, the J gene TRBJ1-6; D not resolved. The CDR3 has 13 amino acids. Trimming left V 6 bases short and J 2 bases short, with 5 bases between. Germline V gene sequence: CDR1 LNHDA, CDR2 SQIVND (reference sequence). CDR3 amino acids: CASRLAYNSPLHF. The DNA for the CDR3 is TGTGCCAGTAGATTGGCCTATAATTCACCCCTCCACTTT.

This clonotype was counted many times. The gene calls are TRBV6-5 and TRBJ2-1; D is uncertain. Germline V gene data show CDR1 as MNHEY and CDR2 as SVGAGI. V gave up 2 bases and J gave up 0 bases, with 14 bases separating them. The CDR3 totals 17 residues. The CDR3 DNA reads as TGTGCCAGCAGTTACCGTCCAGGCTCTTACTCCTACAATGAGCAGTTCTTC. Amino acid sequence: CASSYRPGSYSYNEQFF.

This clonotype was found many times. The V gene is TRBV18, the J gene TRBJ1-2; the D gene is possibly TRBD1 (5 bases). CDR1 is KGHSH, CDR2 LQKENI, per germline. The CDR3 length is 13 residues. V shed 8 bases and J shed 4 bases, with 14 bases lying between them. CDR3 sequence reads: CASRGGDPYGYTF. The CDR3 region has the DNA TGTGCCAGCCGCGGAGGGGATCCCTATGGCTACACCTTC.

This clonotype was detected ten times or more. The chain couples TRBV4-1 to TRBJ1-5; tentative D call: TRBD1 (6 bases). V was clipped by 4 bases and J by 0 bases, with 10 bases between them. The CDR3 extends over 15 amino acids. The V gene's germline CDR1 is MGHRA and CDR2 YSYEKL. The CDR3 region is CASSPTGNSNQPQHF. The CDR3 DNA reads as TGCGCCAGCAGCCCTACAGGGAATAGCAATCAGCCCCAGCATTTT.

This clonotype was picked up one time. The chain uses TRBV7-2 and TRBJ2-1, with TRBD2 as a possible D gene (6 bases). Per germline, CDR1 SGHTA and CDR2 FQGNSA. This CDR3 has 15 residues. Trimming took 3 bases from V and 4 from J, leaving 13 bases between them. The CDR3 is CASSFLTSRYNEQFF. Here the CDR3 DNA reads TGTGCCAGCAGCTTTTTGACTAGTCGGTACAATGAGCAGTTCTTC.

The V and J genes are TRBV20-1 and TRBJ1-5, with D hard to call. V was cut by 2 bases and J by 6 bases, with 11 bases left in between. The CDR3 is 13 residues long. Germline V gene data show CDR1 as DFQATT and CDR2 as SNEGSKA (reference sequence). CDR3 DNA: TGCAGTGCTAGAATCGCCGTTGGTCAGCCCCAGCATTTT. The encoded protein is CSARIAVGQPQHF.

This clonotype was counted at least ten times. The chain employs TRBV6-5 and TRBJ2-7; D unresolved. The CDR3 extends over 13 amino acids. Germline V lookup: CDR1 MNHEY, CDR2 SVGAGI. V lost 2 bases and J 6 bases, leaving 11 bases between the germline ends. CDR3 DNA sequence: TGTGCCAGCAGTTACGAGGTAGGCCGCGAGCAGTACTTC. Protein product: CASSYEVGREQYF.

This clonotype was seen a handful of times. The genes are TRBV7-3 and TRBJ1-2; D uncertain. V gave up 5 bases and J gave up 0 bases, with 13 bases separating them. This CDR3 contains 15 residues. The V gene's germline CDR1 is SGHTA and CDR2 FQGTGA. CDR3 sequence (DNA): TGTGCCAGCAGCCCAGGCGCGGGTTCTAACTATGGCTACACCTTC. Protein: CASSPGAGSNYGYTF.

The chain's CDR3 is CASSGGWQRDKNIQYF. The CDR3 DNA reads as TGTGCCAGCAGTGGGGGATGGCAACGAGACAAAAACATTCAGTACTTC. J is TRBJ2-4 and V is TRBV12-3 or TRBV12-4; D possibly matches TRBD1 or TRBD2 (5 bases each). The CDR3 spans 16 residues. Trimming stripped 5 bases from V and 3 bases from J, with 17 bases between.

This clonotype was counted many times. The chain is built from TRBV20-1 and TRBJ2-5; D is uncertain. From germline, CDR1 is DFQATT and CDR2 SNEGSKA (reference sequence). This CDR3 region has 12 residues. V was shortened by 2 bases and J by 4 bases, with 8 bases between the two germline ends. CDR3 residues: CSARWVGETQYF. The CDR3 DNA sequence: TGCAGTGCTAGATGGGTAGGAGAGACCCAGTACTTC.